This TCR beta chain appears in the sequencing data of a study of blood T cell repertoires in COVID-19. Study-wide background: From the United States, Italy and Spain came samples of acute and convalescent COVID-19. T cells, B-cell-depleted T cells, or PBMCs provided the cDNA or gDNA that served as material.

Clones were sequenced by immunoSEQ multiplex PCR, and TCRdb holds only the in-frame ones, with some missing. In the table there are fewer than 350,000 clones, about 87% of which are singletons. CDR1 MDHEN and CDR2 SYDVKM come from the germline V gene. V dropped 8 bases and J dropped 1 base, with 15 bases sitting between them. This CDR3 is built from 15 residues. This clone has just one count. The sample comprised peripheral blood. The rearrangement links TRBV28 to TRBJ1-3; possibly TRBD1 for D (6 bases). The receptor was derived from a woman aged 45-65 years who had recovered from COVID-19. The CDR3 DNA reads TGTGCCAGCTCAGGACAGTTTGGGTCTGGAAACACCATATATTTT. The encoded protein is CASSGQFGSGNTIYF.